This T cell receptor beta chain originates from a study of blood T cell repertoires in COVID-19. Here immunoSEQ multiplex PCR was the method, and the copy in TCRdb shows in-frame clones only, minus some. The repertoire includes approximately 350,000 clones, around 86% of them detected once, and roughly 6% sits in the top ten. The CDR3 is 11 amino acids. Trimming removed 8 bases at V and 1 base at J, with 5 bases between. In germline, CDR1 is ENHRY, CDR2 SYGVKD. This clone was seen only a few times. Other DNA sequences from this sample encode an identical CDR3 as well. Source material: peripheral blood. The rearrangement links TRBV10-3 to TRBJ1-1, with D hard to call. The source is a woman between 45 and 65 years old with COVID-19, enrolled during active disease. The CDR3 sequence: CAIGRNTEAFF. In DNA form, the CDR3 reads TGTGCCATCGGGAGGAACACTGAAGCTTTCTTT.